Below are 5 T cell receptor beta chains sequenced from a single sample in a study of beta chain features in type 1 diabetes. What was sequenced were expressed TCRB transcripts, since all of the isolated RNA had been reverse transcribed. TCRdb's table, derived via immunoSEQ multiplex PCR, lists solely in-frame clones and lacks some. The repertoire consists of fewer than 500,000 clones, with approximately 15% occurring once and the leading ten covering 0.035% to 0.04%. The sample comprised naive CD4+ T cells from blood. These receptor sequences come from a man under 40 in good health.

The chain is built from TRBV10-3 and TRBJ1-5; maybe TRBD1 (5 bases). The CDR3 runs 13 residues. Germline values: CDR1 ENHRY, CDR2 SYGVKD. V was trimmed by 6 bases and J by 2 bases, leaving 8 bases between them. CDR3 coding DNA: TGTGCCATCAGGGGGGAGGGCAATCAGCCCCAGCATTTT. Translation: CAIRGEGNQPQHF.

This clone came up a few times. This sequence joins TRBV2 and TRBJ1-2, with a tentative D call TRBD1 (5 bases). From germline, CDR1 is SNHLY and CDR2 FYNNEI. The CDR3 is 14 residues long. V lost 7 bases and J 0 bases, leaving 12 bases between the germline ends. CDR3 sequence: CASKIQDTNYGYTF. The CDR3 DNA sequence: TGTGCCAGCAAGATACAGGATACTAACTATGGCTACACCTTC.

This chain joins TRBV4-1 and TRBJ2-7, with no clear D. The CDR3 spans 12 residues. CDR1 is MGHRA and CDR2 is YSYEKL in the germline V gene. Trimming shortened V by 0 bases and J by 11 bases, and 11 bases separated the two germline ends. This chain's CDR3 is CASSQDGSKKYF. DNA for the CDR3: TGCGCCAGCAGCCAAGATGGTTCCAAGAAGTACTTC.

The table lists this clone with a few counts. CDR3 bases: TGTGCCATCACCTCGACAGGGAATGGCTACACCTTC. Its protein is CAITSTGNGYTF. V is TRBV10-3 and J is TRBJ1-2; 7 bases map to TRBD1. V lost 7 bases and J lost 6; bases outside the gene matches: 5. The length of the CDR3 is 12 residues. Germline loops: CDR1 ENHRY, CDR2 SYGVKD.

This clone was seen only a few times. This chain uses TRBV2 with TRBJ2-3; D remains unclear. CDR1 and CDR2 (germline): SNHLY, FYNNEI. CDR3 length: 18 amino acids. V was cut by 9 bases and J by 2 bases, with 27 bases left in between. The DNA for the CDR3 is TGTGCCAGGAGAAATACTTTGAGACGCCAATTAGACACAGATACGCAGTATTTT. This sequence encodes CARRNTLRRQLDTDTQYF.